A selection of T cell receptor beta chains follows, all from one sample in a study of CD8+ T cells in alopecia areata. Generated by immunoSEQ multiplex PCR, the TCRdb table keeps only in-frame clones and is missing some. The table lists approximately 150,000 clones, roughly 50% of them singletons. Sequencing was carried out using CD4+ T cells sorted from blood. The origin of the receptors is a human donor with alopecia areata. Both conserved end residues are part of each CDR3. A D gene is named only where the DNA matches it firmly. Clone size is not always given. Where it is, it says once, few, many or a class for expanded clones.

size: -
J: TRBJ2-7
D: -
V: TRBV19
CDR3: CASSITRGMEEYF
DNA: TGTGCCAGTAGTATCACCAGGGGAATGGAGGAGTACTTC

size: few
J: TRBJ2-7
D: -
V: TRBV29-1
CDR3: CSVATLASYEQYF
DNA: TGCAGCGTCGCAACTCTTGCTTCCTACGAGCAGTACTTC

size: -
J: TRBJ2-5
D: -
V: TRBV19
CDR3: CASSMLQHQETQYF
DNA: TGTGCCAGTAGTATGCTCCAACACCAGGAGACCCAGTACTTC

size: -
J: TRBJ1-1
D: TRBD1
V: TRBV6-5
CDR3: CASVGQGGTEAFF
DNA: TGTGCCAGTGTTGGACAGGGGGGGACTGAAGCTTTCTTT

size: -
J: TRBJ2-1
D: -
V: TRBV2
CDR3: CASSLGGTSLSEQFF
DNA: TGTGCCAGCAGTCTAGGGGGGACATCCTTAAGTGAGCAGTTCTTC

size: -
J: TRBJ2-3
D: TRBD2
V: TRBV5-1
CDR3: CASSQRLAGGTADTQYF
DNA: TGCGCCAGCAGCCAGCGACTAGCGGGAGGGACGGCAGATACGCAGTATTTT

size: -
J: TRBJ2-4
D: -
V: TRBV28
CDR3: CASSAPKNIQYF
DNA: TGTGCCAGCAGCGCCCCGAAAAACATTCAGTACTTC

size: -
J: TRBJ2-5
D: -
V: TRBV30
CDR3: CAWSLLVSETQYF
DNA: TGTGCCTGGAGCCTACTAGTTTCAGAGACCCAGTACTTC

size: -
J: TRBJ2-3
D: -
V: TRBV10-3
CDR3: CAISDSNGGTQYF
DNA: TGTGCCATCAGTGACAGCAACGGGGGTACGCAGTATTTT

size: once
J: TRBJ2-7
D: -
V: TRBV30
CDR3: CAWSSGPYEQYF
DNA: TGTGCCTGGAGTAGCGGTCCCTACGAGCAGTACTTC

size: -
J: TRBJ2-1
D: -
V: TRBV18
CDR3: CASSVQAHEQFF
DNA: TGTGCCAGCTCAGTACAGGCCCATGAGCAGTTCTTC

size: -
J: TRBJ1-2
D: -
V: TRBV29-1
CDR3: CSGGGARENGYTF
DNA: TGCAGCGGCGGGGGGGCCAGGGAAAATGGCTACACCTTC

size: -
J: TRBJ2-7
D: -
V: TRBV5-1
CDR3: CASSSDYEQYF
DNA: TGCGCCAGCAGCTCGGACTACGAGCAGTACTTC

size: few
J: TRBJ2-3
D: TRBD1
V: TRBV29-1
CDR3: CSVDRGRDTQYF
DNA: TGCAGCGTAGACAGGGGGAGAGATACGCAGTATTTT

size: once
J: TRBJ2-7
D: TRBD2
V: TRBV9
CDR3: CASSVEGLAGVEQYF
DNA: TGTGCCAGCAGCGTAGAGGGGCTAGCGGGTGTCGAGCAGTACTTC

size: -
J: TRBJ2-1
D: -
V: TRBV28
CDR3: CASSGGALHEQFF
DNA: TGTGCCAGCAGCGGGGGCGCCTTGCATGAGCAGTTCTTC

size: -
J: TRBJ2-2
D: -
V: TRBV11-3
CDR3: CASSFLHTGELFF
DNA: TGTGCCAGCAGCTTTTTGCACACCGGGGAGCTGTTTTTT

size: -
J: TRBJ1-1
D: -
V: TRBV28
CDR3: CASSTLGRAYNTEAFF
DNA: TGTGCCAGCAGTACCCTGGGAAGGGCGTATAACACTGAAGCTTTCTTT

size: -
J: TRBJ1-2
D: -
V: TRBV5-4
CDR3: CASGRTDNYGYTF
DNA: TGTGCCAGCGGACGGACAGATAACTATGGCTACACCTTC

size: few
J: TRBJ2-7
D: TRBD2
V: TRBV29-1
CDR3: CSVGPGGSSYEQYF
DNA: TGCAGCGTTGGTCCTGGCGGGAGCTCCTACGAGCAGTACTTC

size: few
J: TRBJ1-1
D: -
V: TRBV29-1
CDR3: CSVGRMAGVNTEAFF
DNA: TGCAGCGTTGGGCGCATGGCCGGGGTGAACACTGAAGCTTTCTTT

size: -
J: TRBJ2-2
D: -
V: TRBV9
CDR3: CASSLRGNTGELFF
DNA: TGTGCCAGCAGCCTCCGGGGGAACACCGGGGAGCTGTTTTTT

size: -
J: TRBJ2-1
D: TRBD1
V: TRBV5-4
CDR3: CASSSGQTSNNEQFF
DNA: TGTGCCAGCAGCTCGGGACAGACATCCAACAATGAGCAGTTCTTC

size: -
J: TRBJ2-3
D: -
V: TRBV6-4
CDR3: CASRGYSTDTQYF
DNA: TGTGCCAGCCGCGGGTATAGCACAGATACGCAGTATTTT

size: -
J: TRBJ2-1
D: TRBD2
V: TRBV5-1
CDR3: CASSAAKTRGTSGPGSYNEQFF
DNA: TGCGCCAGCAGCGCAGCAAAGACACGCGGGACTAGCGGGCCGGGCTCCTACAATGAGCAGTTCTTC

size: -
J: TRBJ1-2
D: TRBD1
V: TRBV29-1
CDR3: CSVPGQGPYGYTF
DNA: TGCAGCGTCCCGGGACAGGGGCCCTATGGCTACACCTTC

size: -
J: TRBJ2-3
D: TRBD1
V: TRBV29-1
CDR3: CSGQGQNITDTQYF
DNA: TGCAGCGGCCAGGGACAGAATATCACAGATACGCAGTATTTT

size: few
J: TRBJ1-3
D: -
V: TRBV19
CDR3: CASGHAGSGNTIYF
DNA: TGTGCCAGTGGACACGCGGGCTCTGGAAACACCATATATTTT

size: -
J: TRBJ2-7
D: TRBD1
V: TRBV29-1
CDR3: CSVTGTGSYEQYF
DNA: TGCAGCGTCACCGGGACAGGGTCATACGAGCAGTACTTC

size: -
J: TRBJ2-3
D: -
V: TRBV5-1
CDR3: CASSFWTDTQYF
DNA: TGCGCCAGCAGCTTTTGGACAGATACGCAGTATTTT

size: -
J: TRBJ2-1
D: TRBD2
V: TRBV29-1
CDR3: CSVGRTSNEQFF
DNA: TGCAGCGTTGGTCGGACTAGCAATGAGCAGTTCTTC

size: -
J: TRBJ1-1
D: -
V: TRBV4-2
CDR3: CASSQRLRGDVVTEAFF
DNA: TGTGCCAGCAGCCAACGATTGAGGGGGGATGTCGTCACTGAAGCTTTCTTT

size: -
J: TRBJ2-5
D: -
V: TRBV27
CDR3: CASRTAGETQYF
DNA: TGTGCCAGCAGAACGGCGGGAGAGACCCAGTACTTC

size: -
J: TRBJ1-1
D: -
V: TRBV13
CDR3: CASSLAQGREAFF
DNA: TGTGCCAGCAGCTTAGCGCAGGGGCGGGAAGCTTTCTTT

size: once
J: TRBJ1-5
D: -
V: TRBV27
CDR3: CASSSGFGRSSNQPQHF
DNA: TGTGCCAGCAGTAGCGGCTTTGGACGGAGTAGCAATCAGCCCCAGCATTTT

size: -
J: TRBJ2-7
D: -
V: TRBV28
CDR3: CASRLNYEQYF
DNA: TGTGCCAGCAGACTCAACTACGAGCAGTACTTC

size: -
J: TRBJ2-5
D: TRBD2
V: TRBV7-2
CDR3: CASSPPFSGWILETQYF
DNA: TGTGCCAGCAGCCCGCCTTTTAGCGGGTGGATCTTGGAGACCCAGTACTTC

size: -
J: TRBJ2-1
D: -
V: TRBV5-6
CDR3: CASSPLSGEQFF
DNA: TGTGCCAGCAGCCCTCTTTCCGGTGAGCAGTTCTTC

size: once
J: TRBJ1-2
D: -
V: TRBV14
CDR3: CASSLEVHF
DNA: TGTGCCAGCAGCCTAGAGGTCCACTTC

size: few
J: TRBJ2-1
D: -
V: TRBV29-1
CDR3: CSGDGTANEQFF
DNA: TGCAGCGGAGATGGGACTGCCAATGAGCAGTTCTTC

size: -
J: TRBJ1-5
D: -
V: TRBV30
CDR3: CAWSVVLGNQPQHF
DNA: TGTGCCTGGAGTGTAGTCTTAGGCAATCAGCCCCAGCATTTT

size: -
J: TRBJ1-2
D: TRBD1
V: TRBV28
CDR3: CASSPKGRGPGYGYTF
DNA: TGTGCCAGCAGTCCCAAGGGGAGGGGGCCCGGCTATGGCTACACCTTC

size: -
J: TRBJ2-1
D: TRBD2
V: TRBV11-2
CDR3: CASSLVGRSGRAYNEQFF
DNA: TGTGCCAGCAGCTTAGTGGGAAGAAGCGGGAGGGCCTACAATGAGCAGTTCTTC

size: -
J: TRBJ2-7
D: -
V: TRBV11-1
CDR3: CASSLRKYEQYF
DNA: TGTGCCAGCAGCTTAAGAAAATACGAGCAGTACTTC

size: -
J: TRBJ2-4
D: -
V: TRBV2
CDR3: CASSPLTGNIQYF
DNA: TGTGCCAGCAGTCCACTGACGGGAAACATTCAGTACTTC

size: few
J: TRBJ2-5
D: TRBD2
V: TRBV7-8
CDR3: CASSQGLAKGETQYF
DNA: TGTGCCAGCAGCCAGGGACTAGCAAAAGGAGAGACCCAGTACTTC

size: -
J: TRBJ2-5
D: -
V: TRBV5-1
CDR3: CASKEHQETQYF
DNA: TGCGCCAGCAAGGAGCACCAAGAGACCCAGTACTTC

size: -
J: TRBJ2-5
D: -
V: TRBV9
CDR3: CASSVALGETQYF
DNA: TGTGCCAGCAGCGTAGCTTTAGGGGAGACCCAGTACTTC

size: -
J: TRBJ2-6
D: -
V: TRBV2
CDR3: CASSPGVAGANVLTF
DNA: TGTGCCAGCAGTCCTGGGGTGGCCGGGGCCAACGTCCTGACTTTC

size: few
J: TRBJ2-1
D: -
V: TRBV5-6
CDR3: CASSLPPSYNEQFF
DNA: TGTGCCAGCAGCTTGCCACCCTCCTACAATGAGCAGTTCTTC

size: few
J: TRBJ1-4
D: -
V: TRBV29-1
CDR3: CSPRVGRRKLFF
DNA: TGCAGCCCTCGGGTGGGGAGACGGAAACTGTTTTTT

size: few
J: TRBJ2-3
D: TRBD1
V: TRBV29-1
CDR3: CSELTGSDTQYF
DNA: TGCAGCGAGTTGACAGGGTCAGATACGCAGTATTTT

size: -
J: TRBJ2-3
D: -
V: TRBV2
CDR3: CASKGVPSTDTQYF
DNA: TGTGCCAGCAAGGGGGTACCTAGCACAGATACGCAGTATTTT

size: -
J: TRBJ2-4
D: -
V: TRBV29-1
CDR3: CSVGEGVGKNIQYF
DNA: TGCAGCGTTGGTGAGGGGGTGGGCAAAAACATTCAGTACTTC

size: -
J: TRBJ2-2
D: -
V: TRBV29-1
CDR3: CSVEVFFAGELFF
DNA: TGCAGCGTTGAAGTATTCTTTGCCGGGGAGCTGTTTTTT

size: -
J: TRBJ2-7
D: -
V: TRBV7-9
CDR3: CASSAYGTGPEQYF
DNA: TGTGCCAGCAGCGCCTACGGTACGGGCCCCGAGCAGTACTTC

size: few
J: TRBJ2-2
D: TRBD2
V: TRBV5-4
CDR3: CASSFLAGGQIGELFF
DNA: TGTGCCAGCAGCTTCCTAGCGGGGGGACAGATCGGGGAGCTGTTTTTT

size: few
J: TRBJ1-5
D: -
V: TRBV29-1
CDR3: CSVGSHNQPQHF
DNA: TGCAGCGTTGGCAGTCACAATCAGCCCCAGCATTTT

size: -
J: TRBJ2-1
D: TRBD2
V: TRBV2
CDR3: CASSPLAGDYNEQFF
DNA: TGTGCCAGCAGCCCCCTAGCGGGAGACTACAATGAGCAGTTCTTC

size: -
J: TRBJ1-2
D: TRBD1
V: TRBV2
CDR3: CANKDRVDNYGYTF
DNA: TGTGCCAACAAGGACAGGGTGGATAACTATGGCTACACCTTC